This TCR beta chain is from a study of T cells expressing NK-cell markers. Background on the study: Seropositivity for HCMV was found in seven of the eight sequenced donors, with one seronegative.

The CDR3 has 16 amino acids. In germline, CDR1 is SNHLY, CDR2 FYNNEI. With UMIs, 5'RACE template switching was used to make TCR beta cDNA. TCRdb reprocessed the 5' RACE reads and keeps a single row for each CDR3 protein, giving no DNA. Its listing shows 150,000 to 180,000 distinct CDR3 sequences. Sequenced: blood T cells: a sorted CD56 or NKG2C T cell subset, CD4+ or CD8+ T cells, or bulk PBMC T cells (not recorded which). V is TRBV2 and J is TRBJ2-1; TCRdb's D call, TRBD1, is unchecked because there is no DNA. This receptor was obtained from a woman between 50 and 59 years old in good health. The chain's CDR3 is CASSEVHGEGANEQFF.